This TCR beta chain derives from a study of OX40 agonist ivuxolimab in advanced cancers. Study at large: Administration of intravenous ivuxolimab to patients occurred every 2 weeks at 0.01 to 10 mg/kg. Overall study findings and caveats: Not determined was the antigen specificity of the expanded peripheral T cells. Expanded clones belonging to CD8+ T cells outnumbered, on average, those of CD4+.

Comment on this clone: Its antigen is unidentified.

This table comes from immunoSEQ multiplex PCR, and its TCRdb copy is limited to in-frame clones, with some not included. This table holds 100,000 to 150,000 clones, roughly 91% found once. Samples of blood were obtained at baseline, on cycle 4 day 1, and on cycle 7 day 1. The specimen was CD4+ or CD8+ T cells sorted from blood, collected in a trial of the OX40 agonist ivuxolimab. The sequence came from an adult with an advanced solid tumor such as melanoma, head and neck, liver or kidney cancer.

CDR3 in DNA: TGTGCCAGCAGTTTGTATCGGGACAGGGCTGTGGAGCAGTACTTC. Residues: CASSLYRDRAVEQYF. The J gene is TRBJ2-7, the V gene TRBV27, with 9 positions matching TRBD1. CDR3 length equals 15 residues. CDR1 and CDR2 from the germline V gene are MNHEY and SMNVEV (reference sequence). V lost 3 bases, J lost 7 bases, and 10 bases stayed unmatched.